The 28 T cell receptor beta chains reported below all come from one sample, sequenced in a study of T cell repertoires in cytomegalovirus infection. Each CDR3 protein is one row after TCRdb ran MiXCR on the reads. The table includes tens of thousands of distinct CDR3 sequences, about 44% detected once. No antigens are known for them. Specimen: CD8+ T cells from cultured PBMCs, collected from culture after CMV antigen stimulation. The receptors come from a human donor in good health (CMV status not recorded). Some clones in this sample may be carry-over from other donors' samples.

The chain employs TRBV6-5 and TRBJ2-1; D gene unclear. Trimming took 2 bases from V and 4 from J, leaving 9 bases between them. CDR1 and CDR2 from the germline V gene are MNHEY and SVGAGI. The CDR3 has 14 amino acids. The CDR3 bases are TGTGCCAGCAGTTACCCCCCCTTTTACAATGAGCAGTTCTTC. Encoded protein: CASSYPPFYNEQFF.

The CDR3 region has the DNA TGCAGTGCTAGGCCCCGCTACGAGCAGTACTTC. This sequence encodes CSARPRYEQYF. The genes are TRBV20-1 and TRBJ2-7; D uncertain. V was cut by 3 bases and J by 3 bases, with 6 bases left in between. The CDR3 is made up of 11 amino acids. Germline lookup yields CDR1 DFQATT and CDR2 SNEGSKA (reference sequence).

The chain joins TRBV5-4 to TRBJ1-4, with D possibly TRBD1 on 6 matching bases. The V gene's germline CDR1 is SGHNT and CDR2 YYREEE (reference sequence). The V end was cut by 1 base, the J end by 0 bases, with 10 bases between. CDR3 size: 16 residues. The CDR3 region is CASSLKQGTTNEKLFF. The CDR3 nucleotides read TGTGCCAGCAGCTTGAAACAGGGAACAACTAATGAAAAACTGTTTTTT. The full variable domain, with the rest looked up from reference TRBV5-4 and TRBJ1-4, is ETGVTQSPTHLIKTRGQQVTLRCSSQSGHNTVSWYQQALGQGPQFIFQYYREEENGRGNFPPRFSGLQFPNYSSELNVNALELDDSALYLCASSLKQGTTNEKLFFGSGTQLSVL.

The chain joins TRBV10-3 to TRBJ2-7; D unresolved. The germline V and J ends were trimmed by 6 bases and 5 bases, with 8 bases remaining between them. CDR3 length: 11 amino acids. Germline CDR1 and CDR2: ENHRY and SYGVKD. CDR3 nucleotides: TGTGCCATCAGGGCGAAAAACGAGCAGTACTTC. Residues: CAIRAKNEQYF.

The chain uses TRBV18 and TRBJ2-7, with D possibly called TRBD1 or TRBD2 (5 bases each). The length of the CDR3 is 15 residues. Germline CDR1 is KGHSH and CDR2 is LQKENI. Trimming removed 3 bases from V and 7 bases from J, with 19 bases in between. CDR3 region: CASSPPGTGPREQYF. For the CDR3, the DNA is TGTGCCAGCTCACCTCCCGGGACCGGGCCTAGAGAGCAGTACTTC.

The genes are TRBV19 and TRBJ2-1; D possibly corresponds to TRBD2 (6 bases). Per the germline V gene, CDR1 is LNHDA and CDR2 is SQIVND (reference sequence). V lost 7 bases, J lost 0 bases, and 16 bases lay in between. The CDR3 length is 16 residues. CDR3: CASTPYRESSYNEQFF. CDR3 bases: TGTGCCAGTACCCCTTATCGGGAGAGCTCCTACAATGAGCAGTTCTTC. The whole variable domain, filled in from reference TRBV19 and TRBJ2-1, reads DGGITQSPKYLFRKEGQNVTLSCEQNLNHDAMYWYRQDPGQGLRLIYYSQIVNDFQKGDIAEGYSVSREKKESFPLTVTSAQKNPTAFYLCASTPYRESSYNEQFFGPGTRLTVL.

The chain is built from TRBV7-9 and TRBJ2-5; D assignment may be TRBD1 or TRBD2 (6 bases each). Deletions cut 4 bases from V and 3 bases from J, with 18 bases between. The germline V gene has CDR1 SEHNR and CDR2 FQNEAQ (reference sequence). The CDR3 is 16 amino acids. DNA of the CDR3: TGTGCCAGCAGCTCCACCTCGCCGGGGGCGAAAGAGACCCAGTACTTC. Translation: CASSSTSPGAKETQYF.

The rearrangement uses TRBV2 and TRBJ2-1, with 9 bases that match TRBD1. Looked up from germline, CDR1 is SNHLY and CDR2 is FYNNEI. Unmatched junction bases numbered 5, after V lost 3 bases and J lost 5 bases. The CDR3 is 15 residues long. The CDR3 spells CASSEGDRVHNEQFF. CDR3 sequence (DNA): TGTGCCAGCAGTGAGGGGGACAGGGTGCACAATGAGCAGTTCTTC.

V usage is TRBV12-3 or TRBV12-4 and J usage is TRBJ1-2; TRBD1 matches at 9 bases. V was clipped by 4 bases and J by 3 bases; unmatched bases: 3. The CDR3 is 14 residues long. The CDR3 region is CASSYRGLDYGYTF. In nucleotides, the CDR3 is TGTGCCAGCAGTTACAGGGGGCTTGACTATGGCTACACCTTC.

The CDR3 here is CASSLRGTYLNEKLFF. As DNA, the CDR3 is TGTGCCAGCAGCTTACGTGGGACCTACCTTAATGAAAAACTGTTTTTT. The chain links TRBV7-2 to TRBJ1-4, with a possible D match to TRBD1 (5 bases). Germline V lookup: CDR1 SGHTA, CDR2 FQGNSA. This CDR3 is built from 16 residues. The V gene lost 2 bases and the J gene lost 4 bases, with 14 bases spanning the gap.

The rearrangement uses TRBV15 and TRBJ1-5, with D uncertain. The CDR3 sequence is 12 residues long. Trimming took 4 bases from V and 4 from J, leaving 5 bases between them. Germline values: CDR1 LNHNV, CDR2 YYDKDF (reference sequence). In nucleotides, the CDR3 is TGTGCCACCAGCAAACAGAATCAGCCCCAGCATTTT. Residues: CATSKQNQPQHF.

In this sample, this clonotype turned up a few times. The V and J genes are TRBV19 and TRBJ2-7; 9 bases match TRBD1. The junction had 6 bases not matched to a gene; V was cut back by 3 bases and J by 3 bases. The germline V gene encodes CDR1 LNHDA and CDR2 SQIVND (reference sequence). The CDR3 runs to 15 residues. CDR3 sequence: CASSIQGQGGYEQYF. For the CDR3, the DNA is TGTGCCAGTAGTATTCAGGGACAGGGAGGCTACGAGCAGTACTTC.

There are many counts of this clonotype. The CDR3 nucleotides are TGTGCCAGCAGCTTACGGTCGGCGGAGAGCTCCTACAATGAGCAGTTCTTC. This codes for CASSLRSAESSYNEQFF. The genes are TRBV7-8 and TRBJ2-1; D gene uncertain. Germline values: CDR1 SGHVS, CDR2 FQNEAQ. V shed 2 bases and J shed 0 bases, with 14 bases lying between them. The CDR3 extends over 17 amino acids.

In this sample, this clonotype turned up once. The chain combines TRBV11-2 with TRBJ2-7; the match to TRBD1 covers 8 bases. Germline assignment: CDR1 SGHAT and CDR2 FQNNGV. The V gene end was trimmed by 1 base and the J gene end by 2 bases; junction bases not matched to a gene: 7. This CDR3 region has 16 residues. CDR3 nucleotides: TGTGCCAGCAGCTTAGCTCCCGGGACAGGTCCCTACGAGCAGTACTTC. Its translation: CASSLAPGTGPYEQYF.

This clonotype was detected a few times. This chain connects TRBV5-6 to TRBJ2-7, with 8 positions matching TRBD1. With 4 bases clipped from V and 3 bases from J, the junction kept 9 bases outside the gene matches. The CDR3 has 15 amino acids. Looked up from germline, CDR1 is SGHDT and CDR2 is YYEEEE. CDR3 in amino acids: CASSQAGTGLYEQYF. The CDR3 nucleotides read TGTGCCAGCAGCCAGGCCGGGACAGGACTCTACGAGCAGTACTTC.

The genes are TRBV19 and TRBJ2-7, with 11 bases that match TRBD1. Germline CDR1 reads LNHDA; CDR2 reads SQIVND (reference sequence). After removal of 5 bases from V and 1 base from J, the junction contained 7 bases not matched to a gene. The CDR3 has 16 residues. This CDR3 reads CASSPRDRGTSYEQYF. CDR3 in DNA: TGTGCCAGTAGTCCCAGGGACAGGGGGACATCCTACGAGCAGTACTTC. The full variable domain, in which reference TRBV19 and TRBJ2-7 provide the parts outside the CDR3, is DGGITQSPKYLFRKEGQNVTLSCEQNLNHDAMYWYRQDPGQGLRLIYYSQIVNDFQKGDIAEGYSVSREKKESFPLTVTSAQKNPTAFYLCASSPRDRGTSYEQYFGPGTRLTVT.

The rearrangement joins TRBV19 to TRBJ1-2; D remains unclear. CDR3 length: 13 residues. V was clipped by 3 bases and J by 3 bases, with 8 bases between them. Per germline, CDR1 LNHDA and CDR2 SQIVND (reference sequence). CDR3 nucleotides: TGTGCCAGTAGTATTGGTGGTGACTATGGCTACACCTTC. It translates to CASSIGGDYGYTF.

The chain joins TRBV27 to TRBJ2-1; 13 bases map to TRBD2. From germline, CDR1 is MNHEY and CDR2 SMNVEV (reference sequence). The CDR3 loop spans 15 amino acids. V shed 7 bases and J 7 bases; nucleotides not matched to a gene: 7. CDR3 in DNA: TGTGCCAGCACCCCCGGACTAGCGGGAGCTAATGAGCAGTTCTTC. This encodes CASTPGLAGANEQFF.

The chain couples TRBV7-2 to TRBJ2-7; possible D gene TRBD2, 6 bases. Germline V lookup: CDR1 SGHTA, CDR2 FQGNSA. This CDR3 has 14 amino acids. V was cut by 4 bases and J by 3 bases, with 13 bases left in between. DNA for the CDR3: TGTGCCAGCAGCTCGGAGACGGGGGACTACGAGCAGTACTTC. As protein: CASSSETGDYEQYF.

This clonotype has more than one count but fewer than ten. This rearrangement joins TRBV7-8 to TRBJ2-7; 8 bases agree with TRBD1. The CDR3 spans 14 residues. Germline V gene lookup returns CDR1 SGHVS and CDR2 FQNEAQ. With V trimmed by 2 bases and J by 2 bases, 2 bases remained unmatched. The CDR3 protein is CASSLQGATYEQYF. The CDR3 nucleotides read TGTGCCAGCAGCTTACAGGGGGCAACCTACGAGCAGTACTTC.

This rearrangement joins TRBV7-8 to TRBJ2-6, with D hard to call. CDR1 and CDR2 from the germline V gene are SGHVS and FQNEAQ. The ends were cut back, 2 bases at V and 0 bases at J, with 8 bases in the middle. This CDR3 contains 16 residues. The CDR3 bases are TGTGCCAGCAGCTTATCCAGGAGCTCTGGGGCCAACGTCCTGACTTTC. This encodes CASSLSRSSGANVLTF.

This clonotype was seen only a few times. The CDR3 loop is CAISGGRDTGELFF. The DNA of the CDR3 is TGTGCCATCAGTGGGGGGCGCGACACCGGGGAGCTGTTTTTT. The chain is built from TRBV10-3 and TRBJ2-2, with D possibly being TRBD1 (6 bases). The CDR3 length is 14 residues. V dropped 4 bases and J dropped 3 bases, with 9 bases sitting between them. From germline, CDR1 is ENHRY and CDR2 SYGVKD.

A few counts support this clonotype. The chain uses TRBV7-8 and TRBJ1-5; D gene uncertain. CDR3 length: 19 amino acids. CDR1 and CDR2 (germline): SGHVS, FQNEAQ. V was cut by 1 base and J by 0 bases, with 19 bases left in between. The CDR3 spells CASSLEAATVMNSNQPQHF. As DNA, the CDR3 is TGTGCCAGCAGCTTAGAGGCGGCCACAGTGATGAATAGCAATCAGCCCCAGCATTTT.

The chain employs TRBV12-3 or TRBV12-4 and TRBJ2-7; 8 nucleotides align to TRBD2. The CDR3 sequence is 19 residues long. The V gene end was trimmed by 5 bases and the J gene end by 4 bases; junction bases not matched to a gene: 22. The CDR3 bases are TGTGCCAGCAGTCTTAACAGGGATCAACCAGCGGGGGTTTTGTACGAGCAGTACTTC. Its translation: CASSLNRDQPAGVLYEQYF.

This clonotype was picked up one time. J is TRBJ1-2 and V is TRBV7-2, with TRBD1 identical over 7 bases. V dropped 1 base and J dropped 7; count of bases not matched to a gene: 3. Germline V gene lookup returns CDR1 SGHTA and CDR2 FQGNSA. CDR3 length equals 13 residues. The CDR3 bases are TGTGCCAGCAGCTTAGACAGGGGCTTTGGCTACACCTTC. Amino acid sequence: CASSLDRGFGYTF.

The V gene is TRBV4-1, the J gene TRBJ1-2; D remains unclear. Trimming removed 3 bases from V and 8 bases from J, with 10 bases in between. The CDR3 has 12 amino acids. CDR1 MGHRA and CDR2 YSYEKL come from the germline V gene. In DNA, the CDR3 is TGCGCCAGCAGCCAGTCCAGGCACGGCTACACCTTC. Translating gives CASSQSRHGYTF.

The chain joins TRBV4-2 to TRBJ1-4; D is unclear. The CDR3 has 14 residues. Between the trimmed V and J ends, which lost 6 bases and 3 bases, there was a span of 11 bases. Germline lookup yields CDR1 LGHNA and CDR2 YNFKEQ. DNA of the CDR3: TGTGCCAGCAGTGCGAAGGTCTCTAATGAAAAACTGTTTTTT. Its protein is CASSAKVSNEKLFF.

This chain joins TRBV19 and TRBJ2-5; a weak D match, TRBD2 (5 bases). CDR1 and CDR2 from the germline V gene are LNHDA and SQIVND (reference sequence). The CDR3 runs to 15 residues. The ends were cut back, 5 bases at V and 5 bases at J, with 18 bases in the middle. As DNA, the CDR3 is TGTGCCAGTAGTCCTTCCTTAGGGAGTGTGGAGACCCAGTACTTC. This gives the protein CASSPSLGSVETQYF. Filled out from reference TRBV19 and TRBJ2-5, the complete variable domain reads DGGITQSPKYLFRKEGQNVTLSCEQNLNHDAMYWYRQDPGQGLRLIYYSQIVNDFQKGDIAEGYSVSREKKESFPLTVTSAQKNPTAFYLCASSPSLGSVETQYFGPGTRLLVL.